This passage covers 17 T cell receptor beta chains from one sample sequenced in a study of shared clonotypes between healthy human individuals. Assay: immunoSEQ multiplex PCR; the TCRdb copy retains only in-frame clones and omits some. This table has some 2,100,000 clones, almost 96% appearing once. Material for sequencing was naive CD4+ T cells sorted from blood. Subset here: CD45RA+ positively selected. These receptors were taken from a man aged 18 to 30 in good health.

V gene TRBV19 combines with J gene TRBJ1-5, with TRBD1 identical over 7 bases. V lost 7 bases to trimming and J lost 5 bases; unmatched junction nucleotides: 11. From germline, CDR1 is LNHDA and CDR2 SQIVND (reference sequence). This CDR3 has 15 amino acids. The CDR3 coding sequence is TGTGCCAGTACCCGGGACAGCAGAATGGATCAGCCCCAGCATTTT. Translation: CASTRDSRMDQPQHF.

On this clone itself: The identical CDR3 is also encoded by other nucleotide sequences in the sample. The chain is built from TRBV7-2 and TRBJ1-5, with D perhaps matching TRBD1 (6 bases). The germline V and J ends were trimmed by 4 bases and 6 bases, with 10 bases remaining between them. Germline CDR1 SGHTA, CDR2 FQGNSA. This CDR3 comprises 13 residues. The CDR3, as DNA: TGTGCCAGCAGCTCAGGGGTGGGTCAGCCCCAGCATTTT. Translating it yields CASSSGVGQPQHF.

In the case of this clone: Within the sample, other DNA sequences also encode this same CDR3. The chain links TRBV18 to TRBJ2-2; D call uncertain. The V end was cut by 1 base, the J end by 6 bases, with 6 bases between. In germline, CDR1 is KGHSH, CDR2 LQKENI. The CDR3 totals 13 residues. CDR3 loop: CASSPLGAGELFF. CDR3 nucleotide sequence: TGTGCCAGCTCACCACTTGGGGCCGGGGAGCTGTTTTTT.

V and J are TRBV6-6 and TRBJ2-7, with 9 bases that match TRBD1. With V trimmed by 6 bases and J by 3 bases, 9 bases remained unmatched. Germline V gives CDR1 MNHNY, CDR2 SVGAGI (reference sequence). The CDR3 is 15 residues long. The CDR3 sequence is CASSGPGQGSYEQYF. The CDR3 bases are TGTGCCAGCAGCGGACCCGGACAGGGGAGCTACGAGCAGTACTTC.

This clone occurred once. Distinct nucleotide sequences in the sample also encode this CDR3. This chain joins TRBV28 and TRBJ1-1; D gene unclear. Trimming took off 2 bases at V and 4 bases at J, with 8 bases between the two ends. CDR3 length equals 13 residues. Germline values: CDR1 MDHEN, CDR2 SYDVKM. The DNA for the CDR3 is TGTGCCAGCAGTTTACGGTCACCCACTGAAGCTTTCTTT. Protein: CASSLRSPTEAFF.

This clone came up once. The genes are TRBV27 and TRBJ2-1; possible D gene TRBD2, 6 bases. Germline V gives CDR1 MNHEY, CDR2 SMNVEV (reference sequence). The CDR3 runs 13 residues. Between the trimmed V and J ends, which lost 5 bases and 10 bases, there was a span of 15 bases. CDR3 amino acids: CASSGTALGEQFF. The CDR3 nucleotides read TGTGCCAGCAGTGGGACTGCCCTAGGGGAGCAGTTCTTC.

The chain carries TRBV6-5 and TRBJ1-2; the D gene is possibly TRBD1 (6 bases). The CDR3 spans 15 residues. The V end was cut by 0 bases, the J end by 4 bases, with 12 bases between. In germline, CDR1 is MNHEY, CDR2 SVGAGI. CDR3 loop: CASSYSIRQAYGYTF. The CDR3 DNA is TGTGCCAGCAGTTACTCGATTAGACAGGCCTATGGCTACACCTTC.

The V call is TRBV6-5, the J call TRBJ2-1, with TRBD2 as a possible D gene (7 bases). Trimming took 2 bases from V and 8 from J, leaving 16 bases between them. CDR1 is MNHEY and CDR2 is SVGAGI in the germline V gene. CDR3 length equals 15 residues. CDR3 nucleotide sequence: TGTGCCAGCAGTTACGGGGGAGGGGGATTGGATGAGCAGTTCTTC. Protein sequence: CASSYGGGGLDEQFF.

The chain recombines TRBV9 with TRBJ1-1; maybe TRBD1 (6 bases). The ends were cut back, 0 bases at V and 5 bases at J, with 11 bases in the middle. This CDR3 region has 14 residues. Germline V gene lookup returns CDR1 SGDLS and CDR2 YYNGEE. CDR3 residues: CASSVDDDRTEAFF. The CDR3 region has the DNA TGTGCCAGCAGCGTAGACGACGACAGGACTGAAGCTTTCTTT.

V usage is TRBV6-4 and J usage is TRBJ2-3; TRBD2 matches at 11 bases. In germline, CDR1 is MRHNA, CDR2 SNTAGT. The junction had 3 bases not matched to a gene; V was cut back by 3 bases and J by 1 base. This CDR3 has 16 amino acids. CDR3 in DNA: TGTGCCAGCAGTGAATGGGGACTAGCGGGCACAGATACGCAGTATTTT. Residues: CASSEWGLAGTDTQYF.

The V gene is TRBV7-2, the J gene TRBJ2-7; D remains ambiguous. The V gene lost 5 bases and the J gene lost 5 bases, with 7 bases spanning the gap. Germline CDR1 is SGHTA and CDR2 is FQGNSA. The CDR3 contains 11 residues. Here the CDR3 DNA reads TGTGCCAGCAGCACTTGGAACGAGCAGTACTTC. This translates into CASSTWNEQYF.

The chain carries TRBV5-8 and TRBJ2-1, with unresolved D. The CDR3 is 11 residues long. V lost 1 base to trimming and J lost 6 bases, with 2 bases between them. The V gene's germline CDR1 is SGHTS and CDR2 YDEGEE. CDR3 sequence: CASSLFNEQFF. As DNA, the CDR3 is TGTGCCAGCAGCTTGTTCAATGAGCAGTTCTTC.

A note on this clone: Different DNA sequences within this sample yield the same CDR3. This CDR3 reads CASSRQGARTEAFF. The CDR3 DNA follows: TGTGCCAGCAGCCGACAGGGGGCGAGGACTGAAGCTTTCTTT. V is TRBV2 and J is TRBJ1-1; TRBD1 aligns across 10 bases. Unmatched junction bases numbered 6, after V lost 6 bases and J lost 5 bases. The germline CDR1 and CDR2 sequences are SNHLY and FYNNEI. This CDR3 is built from 14 residues.

The DNA of the CDR3 is TGTGCCTGCCTGGGGGGGAAAAGCACAGATACGCAGTATTTT. Its translation: CACLGGKSTDTQYF. The chain carries TRBV6-4 and TRBJ2-3; 7 nucleotides match TRBD2. The CDR3 spans 14 residues. The junction had 8 bases not matched to a gene; V was cut back by 11 bases and J by 0 bases. CDR1 is MRHNA, CDR2 SNTAGT, per germline.

Of note for this clone: This CDR3 is also generated by other DNA sequences in the sample. V usage is TRBV18 and J usage is TRBJ2-7; D remains ambiguous. The CDR3 extends over 14 amino acids. Trimming removed 3 bases at V and 2 bases at J, with 11 bases between. Looked up from germline, CDR1 is KGHSH and CDR2 is LQKENI. This chain's CDR3 is CASSPGQATYEQYF. The DNA for the CDR3 is TGTGCCAGCTCACCTGGGCAGGCCACCTACGAGCAGTACTTC.

The chain links TRBV28 to TRBJ1-1; D ambiguous. The CDR3 is 16 residues long. V was clipped by 3 bases and J by 3 bases, with 17 bases between them. Per germline, CDR1 MDHEN and CDR2 SYDVKM. The DNA of the CDR3 is TGTGCCAGCAGTTTCGGCCCCTCTCTAGGCGACACTGAAGCTTTCTTT. Translation gives CASSFGPSLGDTEAFF.

This clone was detected only once. The gene calls are TRBV7-8 and TRBJ2-2; 7 bases align to TRBD2. Germline V lookup: CDR1 SGHVS, CDR2 FQNEAQ. The junction had 9 bases not matched to a gene; V was cut back by 0 bases and J by 2 bases. The CDR3 is 18 residues long. CDR3 sequence reads: CASSLALAYSTNTGELFF. Here the CDR3 DNA reads TGTGCCAGCAGCTTAGCACTAGCGTATTCTACAAACACCGGGGAGCTGTTTTTT.